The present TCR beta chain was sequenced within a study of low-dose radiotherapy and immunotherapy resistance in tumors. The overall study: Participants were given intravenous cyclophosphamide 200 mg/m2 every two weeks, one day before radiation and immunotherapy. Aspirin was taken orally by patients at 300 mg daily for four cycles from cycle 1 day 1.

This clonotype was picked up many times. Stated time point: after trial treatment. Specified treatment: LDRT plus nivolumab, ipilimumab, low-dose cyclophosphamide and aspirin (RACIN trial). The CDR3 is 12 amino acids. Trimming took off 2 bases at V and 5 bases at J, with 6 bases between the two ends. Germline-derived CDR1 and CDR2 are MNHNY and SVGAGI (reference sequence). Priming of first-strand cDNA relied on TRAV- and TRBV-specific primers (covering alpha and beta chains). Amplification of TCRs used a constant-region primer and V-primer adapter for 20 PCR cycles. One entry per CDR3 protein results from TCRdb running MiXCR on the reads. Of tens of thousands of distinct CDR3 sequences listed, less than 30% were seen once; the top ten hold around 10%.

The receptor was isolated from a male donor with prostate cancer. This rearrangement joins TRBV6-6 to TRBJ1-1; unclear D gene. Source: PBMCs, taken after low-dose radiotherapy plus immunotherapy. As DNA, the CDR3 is TGTGCCAGCAGTTACGAGGAAACTGAAGCTTTCTTT. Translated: CASSYEETEAFF.